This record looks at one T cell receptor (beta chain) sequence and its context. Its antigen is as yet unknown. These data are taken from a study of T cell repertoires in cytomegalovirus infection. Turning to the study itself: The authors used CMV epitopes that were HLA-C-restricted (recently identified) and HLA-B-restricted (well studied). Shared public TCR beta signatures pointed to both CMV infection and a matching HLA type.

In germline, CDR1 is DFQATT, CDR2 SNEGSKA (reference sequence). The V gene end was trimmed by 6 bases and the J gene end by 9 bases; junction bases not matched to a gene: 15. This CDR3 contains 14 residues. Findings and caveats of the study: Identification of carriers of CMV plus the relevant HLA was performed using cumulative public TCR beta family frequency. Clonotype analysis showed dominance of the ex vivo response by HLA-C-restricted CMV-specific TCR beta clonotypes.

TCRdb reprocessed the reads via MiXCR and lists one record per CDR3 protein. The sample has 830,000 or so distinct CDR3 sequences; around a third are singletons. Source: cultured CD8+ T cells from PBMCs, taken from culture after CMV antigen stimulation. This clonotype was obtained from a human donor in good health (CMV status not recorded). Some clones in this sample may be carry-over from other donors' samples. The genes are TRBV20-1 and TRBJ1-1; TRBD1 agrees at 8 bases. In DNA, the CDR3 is TGCAGTGCCATAGACAGGGGTGAGGTCTGGAAAGCTTTCTTT. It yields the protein CSAIDRGEVWKAFF.